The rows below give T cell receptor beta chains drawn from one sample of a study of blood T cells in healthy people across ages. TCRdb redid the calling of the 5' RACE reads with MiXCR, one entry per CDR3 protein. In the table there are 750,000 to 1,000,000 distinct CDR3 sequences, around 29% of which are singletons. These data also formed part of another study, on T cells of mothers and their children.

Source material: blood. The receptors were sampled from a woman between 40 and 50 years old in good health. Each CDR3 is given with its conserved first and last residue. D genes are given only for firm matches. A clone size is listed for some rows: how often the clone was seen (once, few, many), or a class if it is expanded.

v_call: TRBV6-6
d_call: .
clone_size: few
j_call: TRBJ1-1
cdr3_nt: TGTGCCAGCAGTTTGGGTCCACTGAAATTGAACACTGAAGCTTTCTTT
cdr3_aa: CASSLGPLKLNTEAFF

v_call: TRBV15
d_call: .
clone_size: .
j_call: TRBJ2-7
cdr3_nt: TGTGCCACCAGCAGAGTTCCCCAGGTGGCAGGATCGTACGAGCAGTACTTC
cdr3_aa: CATSRVPQVAGSYEQYF

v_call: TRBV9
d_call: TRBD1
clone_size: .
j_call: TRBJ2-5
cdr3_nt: TGCGCCAGCAGCGTAGCAGGACAGGTGAGGCAAGAGACCCAGTACTTC
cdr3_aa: CASSVAGQVRQETQYF

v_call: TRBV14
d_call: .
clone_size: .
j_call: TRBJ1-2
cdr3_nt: TGTGCCAGCAGCCCGCTAACCAGGGGAGTGCTCGGCTATGGCTACACCTTC
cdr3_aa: CASSPLTRGVLGYGYTF

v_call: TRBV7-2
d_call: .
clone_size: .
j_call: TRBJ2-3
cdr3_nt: TGTGCCAGCAGCTTAGCGGCGGGACCCCCGGGAGATACGCAGTATTTT
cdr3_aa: CASSLAAGPPGDTQYF

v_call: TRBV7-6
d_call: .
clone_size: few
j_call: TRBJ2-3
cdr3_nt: TGTGCCAGCAGCTTAGACGGGGACACGGATACGCAGTATTTT
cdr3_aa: CASSLDGDTDTQYF

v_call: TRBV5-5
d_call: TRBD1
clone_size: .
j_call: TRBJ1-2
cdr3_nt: TGTGCCAGCAGCGTCGGACAGGGAGAGTGCTATGGCTACACCTTC
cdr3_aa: CASSVGQGECYGYTF

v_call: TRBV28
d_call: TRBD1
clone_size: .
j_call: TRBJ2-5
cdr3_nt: TGTGCCAGCAGTATAAGAACCGGGACAGCCCAAGAGACCCAGTACTTC
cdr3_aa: CASSIRTGTAQETQYF

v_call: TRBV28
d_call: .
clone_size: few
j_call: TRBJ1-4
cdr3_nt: TGTGCCAGCAGTTCCGACAGGACGACAGAAAAACTGTTTTTT
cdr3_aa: CASSSDRTTEKLFF

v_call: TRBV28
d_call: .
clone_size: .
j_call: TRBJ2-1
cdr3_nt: TGTGCCAGCATGGGAGGGGGCATCGATGAGCAGTTCTTC
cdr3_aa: CASMGGGIDEQFF

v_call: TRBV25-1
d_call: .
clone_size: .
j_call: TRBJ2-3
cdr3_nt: TGTGCCAGCAGTGCAGGAAGAGGGGATACGCAGTATTTT
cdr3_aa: CASSAGRGDTQYF

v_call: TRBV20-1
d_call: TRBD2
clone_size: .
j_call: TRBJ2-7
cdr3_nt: TGCAGTGCTCACCCGGGACTAGCGGCTTACGAGCAGTACTTC
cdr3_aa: CSAHPGLAAYEQYF

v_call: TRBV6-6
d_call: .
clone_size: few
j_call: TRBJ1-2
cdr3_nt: TGTGCCAGCACCCCAGCAAGGCGGAACTCTAACTATGGCTACACCTTC
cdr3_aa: CASTPARRNSNYGYTF

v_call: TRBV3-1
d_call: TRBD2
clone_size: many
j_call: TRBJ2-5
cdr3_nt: TGTGCCAGCAGCCCCCGGGGCGGGGGTCATCAAGAGACCCAGTACTTC
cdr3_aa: CASSPRGGGHQETQYF

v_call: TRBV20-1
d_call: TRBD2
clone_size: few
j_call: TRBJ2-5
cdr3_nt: TGCAGTGCTAGGAGTAGCGGGGGGTATTCGGAGACCCAGTACTTC
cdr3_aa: CSARSSGGYSETQYF

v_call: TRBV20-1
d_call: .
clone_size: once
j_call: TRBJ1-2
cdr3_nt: TGCGCCGGCTATGGCTACACCTTC
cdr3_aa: CAGYGYTF

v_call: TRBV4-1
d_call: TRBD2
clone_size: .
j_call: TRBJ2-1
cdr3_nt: TGCGCCGGCAGCCAAGCTAGCGGGGGGGCCCCCTACAATGAGCAGTTCTTC
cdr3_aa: CAGSQASGGAPYNEQFF

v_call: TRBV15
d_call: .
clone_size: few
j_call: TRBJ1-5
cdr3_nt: TGTGCCACGGACCGGGGCACGGTGGGGCAGCCCCAGCATTTT
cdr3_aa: CATDRGTVGQPQHF

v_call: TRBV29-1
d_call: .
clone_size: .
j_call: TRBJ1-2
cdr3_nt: TGCAGCGTTGAATCGGGCAGGGTTTACTATGGCTACACCTTC
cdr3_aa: CSVESGRVYYGYTF

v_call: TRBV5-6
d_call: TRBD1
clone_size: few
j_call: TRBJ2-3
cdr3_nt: TGTGCCAGCAGCGTCGGGACAGTCCCAGATACGCAGTATTTT
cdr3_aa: CASSVGTVPDTQYF

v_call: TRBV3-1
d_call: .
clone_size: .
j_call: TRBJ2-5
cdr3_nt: TGTGCCAGCAGCCAATCAGGGGGGCGTCAGCAAGAGACCCAGTACTTC
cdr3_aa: CASSQSGGRQQETQYF

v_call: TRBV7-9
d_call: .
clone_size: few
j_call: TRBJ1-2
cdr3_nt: TGTGCCAGCAGCTCCGCCCGAGCGCCTTATGGCTACACCTTC
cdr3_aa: CASSSARAPYGYTF

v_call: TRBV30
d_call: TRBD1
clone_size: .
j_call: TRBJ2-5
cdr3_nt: TGTGCCTGGGGCCGCGGGACAGGGGGGAAAGAGACCCAGTACTTC
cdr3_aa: CAWGRGTGGKETQYF

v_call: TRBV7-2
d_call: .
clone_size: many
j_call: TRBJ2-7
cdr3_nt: TGTGCCAGCAGCTCCCTTGGAGGGGGTTCCTTCTACGAGCAGTACTTC
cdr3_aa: CASSSLGGGSFYEQYF

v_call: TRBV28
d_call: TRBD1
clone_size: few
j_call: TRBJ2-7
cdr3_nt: TGTGCCAGCTTGAGTCCCGGGACAGGGTACTACGAGCAGTACTTC
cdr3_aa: CASLSPGTGYYEQYF

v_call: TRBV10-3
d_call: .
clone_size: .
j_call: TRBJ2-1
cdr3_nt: TGTGCCATCAGTGAACCTTTCGCACATGAGCAGTTCTTC
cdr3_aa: CAISEPFAHEQFF

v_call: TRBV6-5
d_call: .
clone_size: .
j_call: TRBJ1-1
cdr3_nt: TGTGCCAGCAGTTCCGTTGCGGGCATCATTGAAGCTTTCTTT
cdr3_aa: CASSSVAGIIEAFF

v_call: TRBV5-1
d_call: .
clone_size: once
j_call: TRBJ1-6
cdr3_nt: TGCGCCAGCAGCTTGGCGGGGACCAAATATAATTCACCCCTCCACTTT
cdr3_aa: CASSLAGTKYNSPLHF

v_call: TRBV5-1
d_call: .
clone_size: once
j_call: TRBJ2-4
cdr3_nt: TGCGCCAGCAGCTCCTCGGGAGCCAAAAACATTCAGTACTTC
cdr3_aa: CASSSSGAKNIQYF

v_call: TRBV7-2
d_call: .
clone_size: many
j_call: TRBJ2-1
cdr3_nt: TGTGCCAGCAGCTTACTGGGTTACAATGAGCAGTTCTTC
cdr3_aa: CASSLLGYNEQFF

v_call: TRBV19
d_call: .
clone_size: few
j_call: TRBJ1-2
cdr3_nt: TGTGCCAGTAGTACAGGGGTTAAGGGTTTCTATGGCTACACCTTC
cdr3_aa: CASSTGVKGFYGYTF

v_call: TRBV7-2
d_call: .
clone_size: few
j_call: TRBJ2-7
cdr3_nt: TGTGCCAGCAGCCTCCCTAGGATATCTTACAATGAGCAGTACTTC
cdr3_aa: CASSLPRISYNEQYF

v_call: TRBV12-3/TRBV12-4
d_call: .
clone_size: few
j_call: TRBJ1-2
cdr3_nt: TGTGCCAGCAGAGGTGGGGCAAAGGGTGGCTACACCTTC
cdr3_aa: CASRGGAKGGYTF

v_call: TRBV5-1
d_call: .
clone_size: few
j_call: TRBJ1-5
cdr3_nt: TGCGCCAGCAGCTTGGGTCCGAGGGAGAGCAATCAGCCCCAGCATTTT
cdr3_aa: CASSLGPRESNQPQHF

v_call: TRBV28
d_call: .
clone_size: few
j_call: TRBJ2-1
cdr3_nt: TGTGCCAGCAGCGCCACGGGGCTAAATAATGAGCAGTTCTTC
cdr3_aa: CASSATGLNNEQFF

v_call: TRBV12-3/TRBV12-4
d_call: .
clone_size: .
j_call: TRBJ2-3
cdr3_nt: TGTGCCAGCAGTTCACCAGGGGACGAAACAGATACGCAGTATTTT
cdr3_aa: CASSSPGDETDTQYF

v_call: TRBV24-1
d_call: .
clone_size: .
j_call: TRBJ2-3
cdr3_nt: TGTGCCACCAGTGGGGGGCTGAACACAGATACGCAGTATTTT
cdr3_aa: CATSGGLNTDTQYF

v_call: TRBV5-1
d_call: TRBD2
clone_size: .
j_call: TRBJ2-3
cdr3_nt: TGCGCCAGCAGAGTATCGAGCGGGGGCACAGATACGCAGTATTTT
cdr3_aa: CASRVSSGGTDTQYF

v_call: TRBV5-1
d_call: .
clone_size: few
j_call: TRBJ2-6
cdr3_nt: TGCGCCAGCAGCCCTCCTCCCAGGGGCTCTGGGGCCAACGTCCTGACTTTC
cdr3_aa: CASSPPPRGSGANVLTF

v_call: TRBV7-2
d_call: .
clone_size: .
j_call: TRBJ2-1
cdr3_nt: TGTGCCAGCAGCCCCCTTGAGGGTGAGCAGTTCTTC
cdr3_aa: CASSPLEGEQFF

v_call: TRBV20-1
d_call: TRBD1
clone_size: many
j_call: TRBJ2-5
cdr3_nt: TGCAGTGCTAGGTGGCAGGGGGAAGAGACCCAGTACTTC
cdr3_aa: CSARWQGEETQYF

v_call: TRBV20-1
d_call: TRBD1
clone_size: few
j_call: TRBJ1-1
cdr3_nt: TGCAGTGCTAGAGATCCCAACAGGGGGCGGTCAGCTTTCTTT
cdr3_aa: CSARDPNRGRSAFF